The rows below give T cell receptor beta chains drawn from one sample of a study of molecular identifiers for immune sequencing clone quantification. TCRdb reprocessed the PCR reads via MiXCR and lists one record per CDR3 protein. Altogether more than 85,000 distinct CDR3 sequences are present, 36% being singletons, with the ten largest covering less than 5.5%. The specimen sequenced was naive CD8+ T cells from blood, with Jurkat cell RNA spiked in. These receptors were obtained from a human donor in good health. Some libraries in this study had Jurkat cell RNA spiked in. CDR3s include the opening cysteine and the closing phenylalanine or tryptophan. D genes are given only for firm matches. Expanded clones get a size class; other rows say once, few or many, or leave the size out.

v_gene: TRBV2
d_gene: NA
abundance: NA
j_gene: TRBJ2-3
CDR3aa: CASRDSLAVTDTQYF
CDR3nt: TGTGCCAGCAGGGACAGTCTGGCGGTCACAGATACGCAGTATTTT

v_gene: TRBV7-8
d_gene: TRBD1
abundance: many
j_gene: TRBJ2-5
CDR3aa: CASSLGTGQETQYF
CDR3nt: TGTGCCAGCAGCTTAGGGACAGGCCAAGAGACCCAGTACTTC

v_gene: TRBV29-1
d_gene: NA
abundance: few
j_gene: TRBJ2-7
CDR3aa: CSVVGHRSYEQYF
CDR3nt: TGCAGCGTTGTCGGTCACCGCTCCTACGAGCAGTACTTC

v_gene: TRBV19
d_gene: NA
abundance: few
j_gene: TRBJ2-3
CDR3aa: CASSIGWGPVF
CDR3nt: TGTGCCAGTAGTATAGGATGGGGTCCAGTCTTT

v_gene: TRBV10-3
d_gene: NA
abundance: NA
j_gene: TRBJ2-1
CDR3aa: CAISESGRPPYNEQFF
CDR3nt: TGTGCCATCAGTGAGTCTGGCAGGCCCCCCTACAATGAGCAGTTCTTC

v_gene: TRBV13
d_gene: TRBD2
abundance: many
j_gene: TRBJ2-7
CDR3aa: CASSQTPSGRAYEQYF
CDR3nt: TGTGCCAGCAGCCAAACGCCTAGCGGGAGAGCCTACGAGCAGTACTTC

v_gene: TRBV27
d_gene: TRBD1
abundance: NA
j_gene: TRBJ2-7
CDR3aa: CASTGQGAYEQSF
CDR3nt: TGTGCCAGCACGGGACAGGGGGCGTACGAGCAGTCCTTC

v_gene: TRBV11-2
d_gene: TRBD2
abundance: NA
j_gene: TRBJ2-3
CDR3aa: CASSLVLAWGTDAQYF
CDR3nt: TGTGCCAGCAGCTTAGTACTAGCGTGGGGCACAGATGCGCAGTATTTT

v_gene: TRBV4-1
d_gene: NA
abundance: NA
j_gene: TRBJ2-7
CDR3aa: CASRQGVSVQYF
CDR3nt: TGCGCCAGCCGCCAAGGAGTATCGGTCCAGTACTTC

v_gene: TRBV28
d_gene: NA
abundance: many
j_gene: TRBJ2-5
CDR3aa: CASSLTQGQETQYF
CDR3nt: TGTGCCAGCAGTCTTACCCAGGGTCAAGAGACCCAGTACTTC

v_gene: TRBV5-8
d_gene: TRBD2
abundance: NA
j_gene: TRBJ2-5
CDR3aa: CASSLGGAGLAGETQYF
CDR3nt: TGTGCCAGCAGCTTGGGGGGAGCTGGACTAGCGGGAGAGACCCAGTACTTC

v_gene: TRBV20-1
d_gene: NA
abundance: few
j_gene: TRBJ2-6
CDR3aa: CSALNPGDSGANVLTF
CDR3nt: TGCAGTGCGCTAAATCCGGGGGACTCTGGGGCCAACGTCCTGACTTTC

v_gene: TRBV5-1
d_gene: NA
abundance: many
j_gene: TRBJ1-3
CDR3aa: CASSYDQGPGNTIYF
CDR3nt: TGCGCCAGCAGCTACGATCAGGGCCCTGGAAACACCATATATTTT

v_gene: TRBV28
d_gene: TRBD2
abundance: NA
j_gene: TRBJ2-1
CDR3aa: CTSSPYRTSGRNEQFF
CDR3nt: TGTACCAGCAGTCCCTACCGGACTAGCGGGAGGAATGAGCAGTTCTTC

v_gene: TRBV6-2/TRBV6-3
d_gene: NA
abundance: few
j_gene: TRBJ1-1
CDR3aa: CASTDIRTDEAFF
CDR3nt: TGTGCCAGCACCGACATCCGGACGGATGAAGCTTTCTTT

v_gene: TRBV9
d_gene: NA
abundance: NA
j_gene: TRBJ2-3
CDR3aa: CASSVGAAGGTDTQYF
CDR3nt: TGTGCCAGCAGCGTAGGGGCGGCAGGGGGCACAGATACGCAGTATTTT

v_gene: TRBV20-1
d_gene: NA
abundance: NA
j_gene: TRBJ2-7
CDR3aa: CSASSRDFYEQYF
CDR3nt: TGCAGTGCTTCGAGCCGGGACTTCTACGAGCAGTACTTC

v_gene: TRBV7-9
d_gene: NA
abundance: NA
j_gene: TRBJ1-1
CDR3aa: CASSFLHGGFTEAFF
CDR3nt: TGTGCCAGCAGCTTTTTACACGGGGGATTCACTGAAGCTTTCTTT

v_gene: TRBV28
d_gene: TRBD1
abundance: NA
j_gene: TRBJ2-1
CDR3aa: CASGDRGLEQFF
CDR3nt: TGTGCCAGTGGGGACAGGGGGCTCGAGCAGTTCTTC

v_gene: TRBV20-1
d_gene: NA
abundance: many
j_gene: TRBJ1-1
CDR3aa: CSAIPYEAFF
CDR3nt: TGCAGTGCTATACCTTATGAAGCTTTCTTT

v_gene: TRBV20-1
d_gene: NA
abundance: few
j_gene: TRBJ2-7
CDR3aa: CSARGRRGRKDYEQYF
CDR3nt: TGCAGTGCTAGAGGTCGAAGAGGGAGAAAGGACTACGAGCAGTACTTC

v_gene: TRBV3-1
d_gene: NA
abundance: few
j_gene: TRBJ2-1
CDR3aa: CASSQALGNEQFF
CDR3nt: TGTGCCAGCAGCCAAGCTTTGGGGAATGAGCAGTTCTTC

v_gene: TRBV5-1
d_gene: NA
abundance: NA
j_gene: TRBJ2-7
CDR3aa: CACSLGAGVFSNEQYF
CDR3nt: TGCGCCTGCAGCTTGGGGGCAGGGGTGTTCTCCAACGAGCAGTACTTC

v_gene: TRBV24-1
d_gene: NA
abundance: once
j_gene: TRBJ2-7
CDR3aa: CATSAEGIEQYF
CDR3nt: TGTGCCACCAGTGCTGAAGGGATTGAGCAGTACTTC

v_gene: TRBV7-8
d_gene: NA
abundance: NA
j_gene: TRBJ2-3
CDR3aa: CASSSGTSSSTDSQYF
CDR3nt: TGTGCCAGCAGCTCAGGGACGTCCTCTAGCACAGATTCGCAGTATTTT

v_gene: TRBV28
d_gene: NA
abundance: many
j_gene: TRBJ2-3
CDR3aa: CASSRVEGPDTQYF
CDR3nt: TGTGCCAGCAGCCGGGTAGAGGGTCCAGATACGCAGTATTTT

v_gene: TRBV5-6
d_gene: TRBD1
abundance: NA
j_gene: TRBJ2-3
CDR3aa: CASSWGTGADTQYF
CDR3nt: TGTGCCAGCAGCTGGGGGACAGGGGCAGATACGCAGTATTTT

v_gene: TRBV25-1
d_gene: NA
abundance: many
j_gene: TRBJ2-5
CDR3aa: CASSELVTQYF
CDR3nt: TGTGCCAGCAGTGAATTAGTGACCCAGTACTTC

v_gene: TRBV11-2
d_gene: NA
abundance: few
j_gene: TRBJ2-3
CDR3aa: CASSLVSADTQYF
CDR3nt: TGTGCCAGCAGCTTAGTTAGTGCAGATACGCAGTATTTT

v_gene: TRBV11-2
d_gene: TRBD1
abundance: few
j_gene: TRBJ2-3
CDR3aa: CASSAGGSDTQYF
CDR3nt: TGTGCCAGCAGCGCAGGGGGCAGTGATACGCAGTATTTT

v_gene: TRBV6-2/TRBV6-3
d_gene: NA
abundance: NA
j_gene: TRBJ2-3
CDR3aa: CASSYAARGDTQYF
CDR3nt: TGTGCCAGCAGTTACGCGGCAAGAGGAGATACGCAGTATTTT

v_gene: TRBV4-3
d_gene: NA
abundance: few
j_gene: TRBJ2-7
CDR3aa: CASSQDLRRGQEQYF
CDR3nt: TGCGCCAGCAGCCAAGATCTCCGGCGGGGCCAGGAGCAGTACTTC

v_gene: TRBV19
d_gene: NA
abundance: NA
j_gene: TRBJ2-1
CDR3aa: CASSDQGWLGEQFF
CDR3nt: TGTGCCAGTAGTGACCAGGGCTGGCTGGGTGAGCAGTTCTTC

v_gene: TRBV7-8
d_gene: TRBD2
abundance: few
j_gene: TRBJ2-7
CDR3aa: CASSSTAGGQEQYF
CDR3nt: TGTGCCAGCAGCTCAACAGCGGGAGGTCAGGAGCAGTACTTC

v_gene: TRBV7-9
d_gene: TRBD1
abundance: many
j_gene: TRBJ2-3
CDR3aa: CASSSGQGWADTQYF
CDR3nt: TGTGCCAGCAGCTCCGGACAGGGTTGGGCAGATACGCAGTATTTT

v_gene: TRBV12-3/TRBV12-4
d_gene: NA
abundance: many
j_gene: TRBJ1-4
CDR3aa: CASSLSGLANEKLFF
CDR3nt: TGTGCCAGCAGTTTATCGGGCCTCGCTAATGAAAAACTGTTTTTT

v_gene: TRBV6-2/TRBV6-3
d_gene: NA
abundance: NA
j_gene: TRBJ2-2
CDR3aa: CASSQAARELIF
CDR3nt: TGTGCCAGCAGCCAGGCAGCGAGGGAGCTGATTTTT

v_gene: TRBV4-1
d_gene: NA
abundance: few
j_gene: TRBJ1-1
CDR3aa: CASSQGAITGAFF
CDR3nt: TGCGCCAGCAGCCAAGGGGCAATCACTGGAGCTTTCTTT

v_gene: TRBV7-2
d_gene: TRBD2
abundance: many
j_gene: TRBJ2-1
CDR3aa: CASSSTSGPYNEQFF
CDR3nt: TGTGCCAGCAGCTCGACTAGCGGACCCTACAATGAGCAGTTCTTC

v_gene: TRBV7-8
d_gene: TRBD2
abundance: NA
j_gene: TRBJ2-7
CDR3aa: CASSLGLAGVDVSYEQYF
CDR3nt: TGTGCCAGCAGCTTAGGACTAGCGGGAGTCGATGTGTCCTACGAGCAGTACTTC

v_gene: TRBV28
d_gene: NA
abundance: NA
j_gene: TRBJ2-2
CDR3aa: CASRVRTYANTGELFF
CDR3nt: TGTGCCAGCAGGGTACGGACATACGCGAACACCGGGGAGCTGTTTTTT

v_gene: TRBV5-6
d_gene: NA
abundance: NA
j_gene: TRBJ2-7
CDR3aa: CASSDPGPTVQYF
CDR3nt: TGTGCCAGCAGCGATCCGGGCCCCACCGTGCAGTACTTC

v_gene: TRBV2
d_gene: TRBD2
abundance: many
j_gene: TRBJ2-3
CDR3aa: CASQRKLAGVADTQYF
CDR3nt: TGTGCCAGTCAGAGAAAATTAGCGGGAGTCGCGGATACGCAGTATTTT

v_gene: TRBV10-3
d_gene: NA
abundance: NA
j_gene: TRBJ2-3
CDR3aa: CAISGTGWSDTQYF
CDR3nt: TGTGCCATCAGTGGTACAGGGTGGTCAGATACGCAGTATTTT

v_gene: TRBV10-3
d_gene: NA
abundance: few
j_gene: TRBJ2-4
CDR3aa: CAISDLGAKNIQYF
CDR3nt: TGTGCCATCAGTGATTTGGGGGCCAAAAACATTCAGTACTTC

v_gene: TRBV5-6
d_gene: NA
abundance: NA
j_gene: TRBJ2-7
CDR3aa: CASSLDRQFYEQYF
CDR3nt: TGTGCCAGCAGCTTGGACCGGCAATTCTACGAGCAGTACTTC

v_gene: TRBV27
d_gene: TRBD1
abundance: NA
j_gene: TRBJ2-7
CDR3aa: CASSARDSYEQYF
CDR3nt: TGTGCCAGCAGTGCCCGGGACAGCTACGAGCAGTACTTC

v_gene: TRBV4-2
d_gene: TRBD1
abundance: NA
j_gene: TRBJ1-4
CDR3aa: CASSHGTGGVEELFF
CDR3nt: TGTGCCAGCAGCCATGGGACAGGGGGCGTTGAAGAACTGTTTTTT

v_gene: TRBV7-9
d_gene: TRBD1
abundance: few
j_gene: TRBJ2-3
CDR3aa: CASSTDREYPDTQYF
CDR3nt: TGTGCCAGCAGCACGGACAGGGAGTATCCAGATACGCAGTATTTT

v_gene: TRBV19
d_gene: NA
abundance: NA
j_gene: TRBJ2-7
CDR3aa: CASRPRASRQHEQYF
CDR3nt: TGTGCCAGTAGACCTAGGGCTTCCCGCCAGCACGAGCAGTACTTC